This T cell receptor beta chain comes out of a study of CD8 T cells in ankylosing spondylitis. Study observations and caveats: Typical of ankylosing spondylitis blood, it appeared, was a TCR beta motif of eight highly homologous variants. Reportedly, matched ankylosing spondylitis synovial fluid was significantly enriched for disease-linked clones. CD8+ disease-linked clones were present at relatively low frequencies in blood. Some motif variants had been reported before (in reactive arthritis synovial fluid and blood).

V was cut by 4 bases and J by 7 bases, with 14 bases left in between. This CDR3 has 14 amino acids. The germline V gene encodes CDR1 SGHDN and CDR2 FVKESK. A few counts support this clonotype. The antigen is not known. Making the TCR beta libraries involved quantitative 5'-RACE with molecular barcodes. TCRdb re-analysed the 5' RACE reads in MiXCR, keeping a single row per CDR3 protein. The repertoire holds around 540,000 distinct CDR3 sequences, 9.5% to 15% seen once, with about 6.8% in the top ten. The V gene is TRBV14, the J gene TRBJ1-5, with TRBD1 as a possible D gene (6 bases). The sequenced sample was blood, either unsorted or a sorted T cell fraction (not recorded which). The source is a male donor with ankylosing spondylitis. CDR3: CASSPGGGEQPQHF. The CDR3 nucleotides read TGTGCCAGCAGCCCCGGAGGGGGAGAGCAGCCCCAGCATTTT.